This is a list of T cell receptor beta chains from one sample in a study of blood T cell repertoires in COVID-19. Sequencing used immunoSEQ multiplex PCR; TCRdb keeps in-frame clones, though not all of them. The data show roughly 100,000 clones, with about 75% seen just once and approximately 19% held by the top ten. Sequenced sample: peripheral blood. Source of these receptors: a woman in her seventies with acute or convalescent COVID-19. CDR3s include the opening cysteine and the closing phenylalanine or tryptophan. D genes are given only for firm matches. Not all rows give a size; the values are once, few, many and, for expanded clones, a class.

D: -
J: TRBJ2-4
V: TRBV11-2
size: -
DNA: TGTGCCAGCAGCGATGGGGAGGCCAAAAACATTCAGTACTTC
CDR3: CASSDGEAKNIQYF

D: -
J: TRBJ2-1
V: TRBV5-1
size: -
DNA: TGCGCCAGCACCGACGGGGCTAGCGCAACCAATGAGCAGTTCTTC
CDR3: CASTDGASATNEQFF

D: TRBD1
J: TRBJ2-6
V: TRBV19
size: few
DNA: TGTGCCAGTAGTATCGGGGGTCAGGGGGCGCGAAGATCTGGGGCCAACGTCCTGACTTTC
CDR3: CASSIGGQGARRSGANVLTF

D: -
J: TRBJ1-1
V: TRBV29-1
size: -
DNA: TGCAGCGTTGATCTTTCCACTGAAGCTTTCTTT
CDR3: CSVDLSTEAFF

D: TRBD1
J: TRBJ1-1
V: TRBV25-1
size: -
DNA: TGTGCCAGCAGTCGATCGGGACAGGGGATCACTGAAGCTTTCTTT
CDR3: CASSRSGQGITEAFF

D: TRBD1
J: TRBJ2-7
V: TRBV12-3/TRBV12-4
size: -
DNA: TGTGCCAGCAGTTTGGGACAGGGGAACGAGCAGTACTTC
CDR3: CASSLGQGNEQYF

D: TRBD1
J: TRBJ2-5
V: TRBV5-5
size: -
DNA: TGTGCCAGCAGCTTTCCCCGGACAGGACAAGAGACCCAGTACTTC
CDR3: CASSFPRTGQETQYF

D: -
J: TRBJ1-2
V: TRBV3-1/TRBV3-2
size: few
DNA: TGTGCCAGCAGCCAAGATTTGGGAGGCTATGGCTACACCTTC
CDR3: CASSQDLGGYGYTF

D: -
J: TRBJ2-5
V: TRBV7-2
size: once
DNA: TGTGCCAGCAGCTTTGAGGGGGCACGCGGGAACTTC
CDR3: CASSFEGARGNF

D: -
J: TRBJ1-2
V: TRBV28
size: once
DNA: TGTGCCAGCAGTTTGGACAAAGGGGCTGGCTACACCTTC
CDR3: CASSLDKGAGYTF

D: -
J: TRBJ1-3
V: TRBV7-9
size: -
DNA: TGTGCCAGCCGGTTCTCTGGAAACACCATATATTTT
CDR3: CASRFSGNTIYF

D: TRBD1
J: TRBJ1-1
V: TRBV18
size: -
DNA: TGTGCCAGCTCAGTTTCGACAGGGCGGACTGAAGCTTTCTTT
CDR3: CASSVSTGRTEAFF

D: TRBD1
J: TRBJ1-2
V: TRBV14
size: -
DNA: TGTGCCAGCAGCGCCCGGGACAGGGGGGTTGGCTACACCTTC
CDR3: CASSARDRGVGYTF